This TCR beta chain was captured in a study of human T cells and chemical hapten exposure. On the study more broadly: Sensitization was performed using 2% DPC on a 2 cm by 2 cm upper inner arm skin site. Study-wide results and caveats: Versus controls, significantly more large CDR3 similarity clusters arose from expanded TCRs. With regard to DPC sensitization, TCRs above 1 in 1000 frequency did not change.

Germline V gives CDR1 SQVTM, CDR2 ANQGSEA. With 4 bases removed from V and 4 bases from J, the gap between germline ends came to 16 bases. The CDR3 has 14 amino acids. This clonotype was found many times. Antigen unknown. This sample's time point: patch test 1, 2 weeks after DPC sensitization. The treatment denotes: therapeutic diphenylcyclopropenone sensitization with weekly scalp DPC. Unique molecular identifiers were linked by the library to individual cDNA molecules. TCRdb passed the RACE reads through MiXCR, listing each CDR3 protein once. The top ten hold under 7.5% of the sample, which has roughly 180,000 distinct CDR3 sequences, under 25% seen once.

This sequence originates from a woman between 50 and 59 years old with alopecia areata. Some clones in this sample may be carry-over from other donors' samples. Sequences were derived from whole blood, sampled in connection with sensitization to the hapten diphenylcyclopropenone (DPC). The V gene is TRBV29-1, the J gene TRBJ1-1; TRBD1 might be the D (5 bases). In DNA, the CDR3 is TGCAGCGTTGCTTTGCAGGGATCGGGCACTGAAGCTTTCTTT. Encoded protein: CSVALQGSGTEAFF.